The present T cell receptor beta chain was sequenced within a study of T cell changes during pregnancy in multiple sclerosis. The CDR3 has 15 amino acids. Trimming cost V 0 bases and J 10 bases, with 19 bases left between them. Looked up from germline, CDR1 is SGHKS and CDR2 is YYEKEE (reference sequence). TCRdb's table, derived via immunoSEQ multiplex PCR, lists solely in-frame clones and lacks some. Of 45,000 or so clones in the sample, about 87% are singletons; the top ten hold under 2%. This chain uses TRBV5-5 with TRBJ1-1, with unresolved D. The receptor comes from a female donor with multiple sclerosis, enrolled in a pregnancy study. Sequenced here: peripheral blood, sampled in the first trimester of pregnancy. CDR3 amino acids: CASSLDGDTMVGAFF. CDR3 sequence (DNA): TGTGCCAGCAGCTTGGACGGGGATACAATGGTGGGAGCTTTCTTT. The whole variable domain, remainder taken from reference TRBV5-5 and TRBJ1-1, is DAGVTQSPTHLIKTRGQQVTLRCSPISGHKSVSWYQQVLGQGPQFIFQYYEKEERGRGNFPDRFSARQFPNYSSELNVNALLLGDSALYLCASSLDGDTMVGAFFGQGTRLTVV.